One and the same sample provided the 16 T cell receptor beta chains below, sequenced in a study of spatial heterogeneity in lung cancer. TCRdb re-called the 5' RACE reads with MiXCR, one entry per CDR3 protein. The data hold 85,000 to 100,000 distinct CDR3 sequences, with around 12% observed a single time. Time point of the sample: sample taken at primary tumor resection. From tumor, nontumor lung or frozen PBMC, whole RNA was taken unsorted for sequencing. The source was PBMCs, collected at surgery. The receptors derive from a male donor with early-stage non-small cell lung cancer.

The V gene is TRBV6-1, the J gene TRBJ2-7, with 9 bases identical to TRBD1. With 5 bases clipped from V and 0 bases from J, the junction kept 11 bases outside the gene matches. This CDR3 has 17 residues. The germline V gene has CDR1 MNHNS and CDR2 SASEGT. CDR3 bases: TGTGCCAGCAGTCCAACGGCCGGGACAGGGAGCTCCTACGAGCAGTACTTC. This codes for CASSPTAGTGSSYEQYF.

This clonotype was found a few times. V gene TRBV7-2 combines with J gene TRBJ2-7, with 13 bases fitting TRBD2. From germline, CDR1 is SGHTA and CDR2 FQGNSA. The CDR3 covers 15 residues. V was pared by 5 bases and J by 6 bases, with 7 bases of the junction left unmatched. The CDR3 nucleotides are TGTGCCAGCAGCCCCAGGACTAGCGGGAGCCGCGAGCAGTACTTC. Its protein product is CASSPRTSGSREQYF.

The chain recombines TRBV28 with TRBJ1-2; 8 bases fit TRBD1. V dropped 7 bases and J dropped 6; count of bases not matched to a gene: 7. There are 13 residues in the CDR3. Germline CDR1 MDHEN, CDR2 SYDVKM. The CDR3 DNA is TGTGCCAGCACTAGACAGGGGCAAAATGGCTACACCTTC. Its translation: CASTRQGQNGYTF.

In its sample, this clonotype was seen a few times. The J gene is TRBJ1-1, the V gene TRBV3-1; D is uncertain. The CDR3 runs 15 residues. V dropped 0 bases and J dropped 1 base, with 9 bases sitting between them. The germline gives CDR1 LGHDT, CDR2 YNNKEL (reference sequence). CDR3 loop: CASSQDAATNTEAFF. CDR3 sequence (DNA): TGTGCCAGCAGCCAAGATGCCGCAACGAACACTGAAGCTTTCTTT.

This clonotype was found many times. The gene calls are TRBV12-3 or TRBV12-4 and TRBJ1-1; D is uncertain. The CDR3 has 14 residues. Trimming removed 3 bases at V and 0 bases at J, with 8 bases between. CDR3 region: CASSFLAMNTEAFF. In DNA form, the CDR3 reads TGTGCCAGCAGTTTTTTGGCGATGAACACTGAAGCTTTCTTT.

The V gene is TRBV7-3, the J gene TRBJ2-2; 7 bases fit TRBD1. CDR1 is SGHTA and CDR2 is FQGTGA in the germline V gene. This CDR3 contains 13 residues. V trimming: 6 bases; J trimming: 5 bases; junction bases outside the gene matches: 3. The CDR3 loop reads CASSTQGTGELFF. The CDR3 DNA reads as TGTGCCAGCAGTACACAGGGGACCGGGGAGCTGTTTTTT.

This chain links TRBV29-1 with TRBJ1-3, with D hard to call. This CDR3 spans 12 amino acids. V lost 7 bases and J 4 bases, leaving 11 bases between the germline ends. The germline CDR1 and CDR2 sequences are SQVTM and ANQGSEA. DNA for the CDR3: TGCAGCGGTCAGAGTTCCGGAAACACCATATATTTT. This codes for CSGQSSGNTIYF.

This clonotype showed up many times. The chain uses TRBV10-3 and TRBJ2-7, with TRBD2 as a possible D gene (6 bases). Germline V gene sequence: CDR1 ENHRY, CDR2 SYGVKD. The CDR3 is 16 amino acids. V shed 2 bases and J shed 3 bases, with 17 bases lying between them. The CDR3 loop is CAISEGPREEYYEQYF. CDR3 sequence (DNA): TGTGCCATCAGTGAGGGACCCAGGGAGGAGTACTACGAGCAGTACTTC.

A few counts support this clonotype. The V and J genes are TRBV5-4 and TRBJ2-1, with TRBD2 matching 10 bases. The CDR3 covers 17 residues. Germline CDR1 and CDR2: SGHNT and YYREEE (reference sequence). V lost 6 bases to trimming and J lost 0 bases; unmatched junction nucleotides: 9. CDR3 bases: TGTGCCAGCACCCCAAGCCTAGCGGGGGCCTCCTACAATGAGCAGTTCTTC. Its protein product is CASTPSLAGASYNEQFF.

This clonotype has more than one count but fewer than ten. The chain has TRBV27 and TRBJ2-5, with 10 bases fitting TRBD2. The CDR3 is made up of 14 amino acids. V lost 3 bases to trimming and J lost 5 bases; unmatched junction nucleotides: 3. CDR1 and CDR2 (germline): MNHEY, SMNVEV (reference sequence). CDR3 sequence: CASSFLAGVETQYF. CDR3 DNA: TGTGCCAGCAGTTTCCTAGCGGGAGTTGAGACCCAGTACTTC.

This clonotype showed up just a few times. The chain uses TRBV20-1 and TRBJ1-1; D is unresolved. Trimming took 3 bases from V and 7 from J, leaving 9 bases between them. CDR1 and CDR2 from the germline V gene are DFQATT and SNEGSKA (reference sequence). The CDR3 extends over 11 amino acids. The CDR3 DNA is TGCAGTGCTAGGGGGTCCGGTGAAGCTTTCTTT. This encodes CSARGSGEAFF.

There are many counts of this clonotype. The chain combines TRBV5-1 with TRBJ1-1, with 8 nucleotides matching TRBD1. CDR3 length equals 13 residues. J was trimmed by 5 bases and V by 4 bases; bases with no gene match: 4. Germline-derived CDR1 and CDR2 are SGHRS and YFSETQ. CDR3: CASSADRGTEAFF. The CDR3 DNA reads TGCGCCAGCAGCGCAGACAGGGGAACTGAAGCTTTCTTT.

This clonotype came up many times. The chain uses TRBV2 and TRBJ1-1, with D tentatively TRBD1 (6 bases). The CDR3 spans 15 residues. Trimming took off 8 bases at V and 2 bases at J, with 18 bases between the two ends. CDR1 SNHLY and CDR2 FYNNEI come from the germline V gene. This chain's CDR3 is CASCRPGHRNTEAFF. CDR3 bases: TGTGCCAGCTGCCGCCCGGGACACCGAAACACTGAAGCTTTCTTT.

This chain uses TRBV5-1 with TRBJ2-2; maybe TRBD2 (6 bases). Trimming removed 1 base at V and 1 base at J, with 11 bases between. The CDR3 is 16 amino acids. Germline V gives CDR1 SGHRS, CDR2 YFSETQ. CDR3 loop: CASSLSVAVNTGELFF. Here the CDR3 DNA reads TGCGCCAGCAGCTTGTCTGTAGCGGTGAACACCGGGGAGCTGTTTTTT.

This clonotype was seen only a few times. This chain connects TRBV30 to TRBJ1-2; D is uncertain. V was shortened by 0 bases and J by 4 bases, with 6 bases between the two germline ends. CDR1 is GTSNPN, CDR2 SVGIG, per germline (reference sequence). CDR3 length: 12 residues. CDR3 in amino acids: CAWSVGPYGYTF. The DNA of the CDR3 is TGTGCCTGGAGTGTAGGGCCCTATGGCTACACCTTC.

This clonotype was seen many times. This chain uses TRBV29-1 with TRBJ2-5, with 11 bases that match TRBD2. This CDR3 spans 12 amino acids. V was clipped by 7 bases and J by 7 bases; unmatched bases: 5. The germline V gene has CDR1 SQVTM and CDR2 ANQGSEA. In DNA, the CDR3 is TGCAGCGCCGGGACTAGCGGAGGGACCCAGTACTTC. This sequence encodes CSAGTSGGTQYF.